These 13 T cell receptor beta chains share one sample of origin, sequenced in a study of OX40 agonist ivuxolimab in advanced cancers. Generated by immunoSEQ multiplex PCR, the TCRdb table keeps only in-frame clones and is missing some. The data show 43,000 or so clones, approximately 91% seen once. Sequences were derived from CD4+ or CD8+ T cells sorted from blood, sampled in a trial of the OX40 agonist ivuxolimab. These receptors came from an adult with an advanced solid tumor such as melanoma, head and neck, liver or kidney cancer.

The chain has TRBV28 and TRBJ2-1; D possibly uses TRBD1 or TRBD2 (5 bases each). V dropped 2 bases and J dropped 10 bases, with 15 bases sitting between them. The CDR3 runs to 14 residues. Germline V lookup: CDR1 MDHEN, CDR2 SYDVKM. This CDR3 is CASSLVGDVVEQFF. CDR3 coding DNA: TGTGCCAGCAGTTTAGTGGGGGACGTGGTCGAGCAGTTCTTC.

The sample holds one count of this clone. This rearrangement joins TRBV27 to TRBJ2-7; D is uncertain. V lost 7 bases and J 0 bases, leaving 16 bases between the germline ends. Germline V gene lookup returns CDR1 MNHEY and CDR2 SMNVEV (reference sequence). The CDR3 is 15 amino acids. CDR3 nucleotide sequence: TGTGCCAGCACCTATAGGACGAGGAGCTCCTACGAGCAGTACTTC. Translation gives CASTYRTRSSYEQYF.

V and J are TRBV7-3 and TRBJ2-2; D unresolved. The ends were cut back, 0 bases at V and 6 bases at J, with 8 bases in the middle. CDR3 length equals 14 residues. Germline CDR1 reads SGHTA; CDR2 reads FQGTGA. The CDR3 DNA reads as TGTGCCAGCAGCTTAACGAACTACCCCGGGGAGCTGTTTTTT. This encodes CASSLTNYPGELFF.

This clone was detected once. This CDR3 is also generated by other DNA sequences in the sample. The V and J genes are TRBV7-2 and TRBJ1-4, with D possibly matching TRBD1 (5 bases). CDR1 and CDR2 (germline): SGHTA, FQGNSA. CDR3 length equals 13 residues. The germline V and J ends were trimmed by 5 bases and 5 bases, with 9 bases remaining between them. For the CDR3, the DNA is TGTGCCAGCAGCCCGGGGCCAAATGAAAAACTGTTTTTT. It yields the protein CASSPGPNEKLFF.

The chain recombines TRBV10-2 with TRBJ2-3, with a weak D call TRBD1 (5 bases). CDR1 and CDR2 from the germline V gene are WSHSY and SAAADI. This CDR3 spans 13 amino acids. Trimming removed 7 bases from V and 3 bases from J, with 11 bases in between. The CDR3 coding sequence is TGCGCCAGCACTCTTAGGGGAACAGATACGCAGTATTTT. Residues: CASTLRGTDTQYF.

The rearrangement joins TRBV5-5 to TRBJ1-1; D unclear. The CDR3 contains 15 residues. From germline, CDR1 is SGHKS and CDR2 YYEKEE (reference sequence). V lost 5 bases and J lost 0, with 14 bases in between. Written as DNA, the CDR3 is TGTGCCAGCAGACTCGTCGATGTAATGAACACTGAAGCTTTCTTT. Translation: CASRLVDVMNTEAFF.

The V call is TRBV6-5, the J call TRBJ1-2, with a weak D call TRBD1 (6 bases). Germline CDR1 MNHEY, CDR2 SVGAGI. Trimming removed 7 bases at V and 6 bases at J, with 15 bases between. CDR3 size: 13 residues. The CDR3 sequence is CASTHRGQDGYTF. In DNA, the CDR3 is TGTGCCAGCACCCACCGGGGGCAGGATGGCTACACCTTC.

V is TRBV4-3 and J is TRBJ1-2, with TRBD1 as a possible D gene (6 bases). CDR1 is LGHNA and CDR2 is YSLEER in the germline V gene. This CDR3 contains 18 residues. Trimming cost V 3 bases and J 4 bases, with 24 bases left between them. The CDR3 reads CASSQGAAGEDGFYGYTF. The CDR3 bases are TGCGCCAGCAGCCAGGGGGCGGCAGGGGAGGACGGTTTCTATGGCTACACCTTC.

The chain is built from TRBV19 and TRBJ2-4, with TRBD1 matching 8 bases. CDR3 length equals 16 residues. V lost 5 bases to trimming and J lost 7 bases; unmatched junction nucleotides: 13. The germline V gene encodes CDR1 LNHDA and CDR2 SQIVND (reference sequence). The CDR3 spells CASSAPGRQGSNIQYF. CDR3 coding DNA: TGTGCCAGTAGTGCGCCCGGGAGACAGGGGTCGAACATTCAGTACTTC.

The V and J genes are TRBV27 and TRBJ1-5; D may be TRBD1 (6 bases). Between the trimmed V and J ends, which lost 5 bases and 0 bases, there was a span of 11 bases. From germline, CDR1 is MNHEY and CDR2 SMNVEV (reference sequence). The CDR3 extends over 15 amino acids. The CDR3 nucleotides read TGTGCCAGCAGTCTCGGGACACCTAGCAATCAGCCCCAGCATTTT. It translates to CASSLGTPSNQPQHF.

The genes are TRBV30 and TRBJ1-2, with 7 positions matching TRBD1. Germline lookup yields CDR1 GTSNPN and CDR2 SVGIG (reference sequence). The CDR3 covers 14 residues. V shed 1 base, J shed 2 bases, and the junction held 4 bases outside the gene matches. The CDR3 sequence is CAWSGDRRNYGYTF. CDR3 bases: TGTGCCTGGAGTGGGGACAGAAGAAACTATGGCTACACCTTC.

The chain uses TRBV28 and TRBJ2-7; D uncertain. CDR1 MDHEN and CDR2 SYDVKM come from the germline V gene. V lost 7 bases and J 4 bases, leaving 11 bases between the germline ends. The CDR3 loop spans 12 amino acids. CDR3 region: CASTGTTYEQYF. As DNA, the CDR3 is TGTGCCAGCACGGGCACTACTTACGAGCAGTACTTC.

The chain has TRBV7-2 and TRBJ2-2, with D possibly matching TRBD2 (6 bases). The CDR3 is made up of 15 amino acids. V was pared by 6 bases and J by 2 bases, with 13 bases between. CDR1 SGHTA and CDR2 FQGNSA come from the germline V gene. CDR3 region: CASRGRTANTGELFF. CDR3 nucleotide sequence: TGTGCCAGCAGGGGGAGGACGGCAAACACCGGGGAGCTGTTTTTT.